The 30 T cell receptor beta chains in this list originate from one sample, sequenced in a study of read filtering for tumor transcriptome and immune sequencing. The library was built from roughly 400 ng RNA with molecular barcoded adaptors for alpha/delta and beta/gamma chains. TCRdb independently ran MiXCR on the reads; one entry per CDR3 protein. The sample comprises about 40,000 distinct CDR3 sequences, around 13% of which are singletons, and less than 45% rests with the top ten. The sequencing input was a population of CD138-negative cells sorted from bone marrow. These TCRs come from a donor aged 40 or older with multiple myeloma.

The CDR3 spells CASGAGLVIYNEQFF. CDR3 DNA: TGCGCCAGCGGCGCGGGACTAGTGATCTACAATGAGCAGTTCTTC. The V gene is TRBV5-1, the J gene TRBJ2-1; TRBD2 matches at 8 bases. Germline V gene sequence: CDR1 SGHRS, CDR2 YFSETQ. The length of the CDR3 is 15 residues. V gave up 7 bases and J gave up 3 bases; unmatched junction bases: 9.

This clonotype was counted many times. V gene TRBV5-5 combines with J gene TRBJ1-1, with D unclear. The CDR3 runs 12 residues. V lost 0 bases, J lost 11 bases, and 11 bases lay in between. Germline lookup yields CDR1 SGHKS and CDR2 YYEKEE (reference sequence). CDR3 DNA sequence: TGTGCCAGCAGCTTGGGGGTTGGGGAGGCTTTCTTT. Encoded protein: CASSLGVGEAFF. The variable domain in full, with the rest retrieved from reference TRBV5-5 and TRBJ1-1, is DAGVTQSPTHLIKTRGQQVTLRCSPISGHKSVSWYQQVLGQGPQFIFQYYEKEERGRGNFPDRFSARQFPNYSSELNVNALLLGDSALYLCASSLGVGEAFFGQGTRLTVV.

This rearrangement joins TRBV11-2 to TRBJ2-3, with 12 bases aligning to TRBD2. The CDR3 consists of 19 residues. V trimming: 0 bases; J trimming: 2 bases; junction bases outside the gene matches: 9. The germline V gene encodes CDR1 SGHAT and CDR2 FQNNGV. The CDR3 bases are TGTGCCAGCAGCTTAGATGTTGGACTAGCGGGACCAAACACAGATACGCAGTATTTT. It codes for CASSLDVGLAGPNTDTQYF.

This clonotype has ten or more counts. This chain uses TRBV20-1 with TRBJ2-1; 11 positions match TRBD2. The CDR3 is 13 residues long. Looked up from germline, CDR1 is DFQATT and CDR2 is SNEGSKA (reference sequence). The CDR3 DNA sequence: TGCAGGGTTACTAGCGGGAGTTCGGATGAGCAGTTCTTC. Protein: CRVTSGSSDEQFF.

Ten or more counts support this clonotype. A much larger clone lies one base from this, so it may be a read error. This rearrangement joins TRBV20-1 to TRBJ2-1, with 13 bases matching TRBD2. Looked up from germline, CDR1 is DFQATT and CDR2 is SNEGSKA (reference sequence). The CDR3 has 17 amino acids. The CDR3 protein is CSARGTGTSGTYNGQFF. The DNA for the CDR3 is TGCAGTGCTAGGGGGACAGGGACTAGCGGGACTTACAATGGGCAGTTCTTC.

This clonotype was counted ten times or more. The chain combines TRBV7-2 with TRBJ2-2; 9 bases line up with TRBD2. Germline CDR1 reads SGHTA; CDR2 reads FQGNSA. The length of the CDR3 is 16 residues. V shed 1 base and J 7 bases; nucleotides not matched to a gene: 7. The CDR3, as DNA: TGTGCCAGCAGCTTAGTCGGGACTAGCAGATACGGGGAGCTGTTTTTT. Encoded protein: CASSLVGTSRYGELFF.

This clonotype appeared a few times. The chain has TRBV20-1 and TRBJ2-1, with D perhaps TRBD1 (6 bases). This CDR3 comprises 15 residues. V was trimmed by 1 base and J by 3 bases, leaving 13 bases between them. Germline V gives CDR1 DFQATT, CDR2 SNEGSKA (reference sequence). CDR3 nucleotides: TGCAGTGCTAGAGTAGCTGGGGGCATCTACAATGAGCAGTTCTTC. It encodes CSARVAGGIYNEQFF.

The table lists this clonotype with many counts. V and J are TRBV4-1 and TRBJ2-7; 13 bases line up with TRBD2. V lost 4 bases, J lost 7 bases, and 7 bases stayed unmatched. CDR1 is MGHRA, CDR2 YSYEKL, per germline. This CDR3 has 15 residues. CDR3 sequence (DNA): TGCGCCAGCAGCCCCGGGACTAGCGGGATGGGGGAGCAGTACTTC. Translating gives CASSPGTSGMGEQYF.

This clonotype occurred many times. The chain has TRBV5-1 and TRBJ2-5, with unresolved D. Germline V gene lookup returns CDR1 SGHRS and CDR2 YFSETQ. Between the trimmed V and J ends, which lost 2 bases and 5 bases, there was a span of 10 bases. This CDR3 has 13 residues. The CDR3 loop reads CASSLGLEETQYF. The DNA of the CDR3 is TGCGCCAGCAGCTTAGGGCTAGAGGAGACCCAGTACTTC.

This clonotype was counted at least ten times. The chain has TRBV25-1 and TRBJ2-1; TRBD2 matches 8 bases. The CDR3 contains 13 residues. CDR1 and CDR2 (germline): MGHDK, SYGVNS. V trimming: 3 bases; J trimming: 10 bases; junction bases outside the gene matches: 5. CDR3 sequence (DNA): TGTGCCAGCAGTGAGGGACTAGAAACCGAGCAGTTCTTC. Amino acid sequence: CASSEGLETEQFF.

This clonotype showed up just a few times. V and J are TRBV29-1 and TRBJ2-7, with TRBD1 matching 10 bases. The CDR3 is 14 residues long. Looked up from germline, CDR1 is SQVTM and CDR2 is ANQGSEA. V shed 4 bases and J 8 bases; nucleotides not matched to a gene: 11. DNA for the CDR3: TGCAGCGTTGTTGAGACAGGGGGCCCATACAAGCAGTACTTC. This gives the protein CSVVETGGPYKQYF.

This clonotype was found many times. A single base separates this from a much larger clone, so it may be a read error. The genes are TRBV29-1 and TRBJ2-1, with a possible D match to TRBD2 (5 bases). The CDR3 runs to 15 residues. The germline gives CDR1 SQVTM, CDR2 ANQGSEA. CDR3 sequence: CSVEEFPGYSNGQFF. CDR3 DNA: TGCAGCGTTGAAGAGTTTCCGGGATATTCCAATGGGCAGTTCTTC.

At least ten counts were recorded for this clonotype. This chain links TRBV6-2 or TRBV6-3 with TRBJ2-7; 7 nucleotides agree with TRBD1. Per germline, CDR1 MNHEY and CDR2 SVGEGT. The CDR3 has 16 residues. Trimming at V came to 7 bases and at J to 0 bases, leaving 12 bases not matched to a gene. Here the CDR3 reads CASTSRQGSRSYEQYF. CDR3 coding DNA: TGTGCCAGCACCTCCCGACAGGGAAGCCGCTCCTACGAGCAGTACTTC.

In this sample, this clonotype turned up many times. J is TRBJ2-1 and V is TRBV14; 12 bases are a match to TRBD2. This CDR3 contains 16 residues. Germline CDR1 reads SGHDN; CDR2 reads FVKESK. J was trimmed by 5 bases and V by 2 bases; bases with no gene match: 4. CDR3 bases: TGTGCCAGCAGCCAAAGGACTAGCGGGATCCACAATGAGCAGTTCTTC. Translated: CASSQRTSGIHNEQFF.

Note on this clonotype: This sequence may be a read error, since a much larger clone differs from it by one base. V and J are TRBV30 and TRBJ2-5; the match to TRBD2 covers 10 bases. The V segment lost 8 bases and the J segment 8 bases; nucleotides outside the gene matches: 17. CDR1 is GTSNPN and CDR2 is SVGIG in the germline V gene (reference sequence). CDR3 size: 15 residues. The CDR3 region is CARKSLAGAGGTQYF. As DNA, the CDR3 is TGTGCCCGGAAAAGTCTAGCGGGAGCTGGGGGTACCCAGTACTTC.

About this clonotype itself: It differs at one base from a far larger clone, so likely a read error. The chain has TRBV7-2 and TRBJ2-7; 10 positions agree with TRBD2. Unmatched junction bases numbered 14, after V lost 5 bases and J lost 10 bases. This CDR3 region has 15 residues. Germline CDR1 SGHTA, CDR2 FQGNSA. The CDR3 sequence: CASSGGTSDPRDQYF. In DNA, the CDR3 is TGTGCCAGCAGCGGCGGGACTAGCGACCCAAGGGACCAGTACTTC.

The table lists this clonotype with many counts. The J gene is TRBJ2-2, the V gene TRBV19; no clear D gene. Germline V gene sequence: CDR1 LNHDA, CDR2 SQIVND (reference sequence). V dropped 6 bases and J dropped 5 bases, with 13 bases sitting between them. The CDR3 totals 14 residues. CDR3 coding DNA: TGTGCCAGTAGCCTCAATTTAGGGACCGGGGAGCTGTTTTTT. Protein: CASSLNLGTGELFF.

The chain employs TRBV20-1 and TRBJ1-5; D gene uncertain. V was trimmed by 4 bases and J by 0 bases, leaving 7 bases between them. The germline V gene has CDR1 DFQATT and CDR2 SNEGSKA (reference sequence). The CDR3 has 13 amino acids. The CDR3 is CSATRDSNQPQHF. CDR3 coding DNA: TGCAGTGCTACTCGGGATAGCAATCAGCCCCAGCATTTT.

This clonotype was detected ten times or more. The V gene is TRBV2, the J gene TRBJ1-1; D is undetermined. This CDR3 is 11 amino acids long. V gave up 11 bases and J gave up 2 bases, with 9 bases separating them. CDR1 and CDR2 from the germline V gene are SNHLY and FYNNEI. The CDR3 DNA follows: TGTGCCGCCGGCGGAAACACTGAAGCTTTCTTT. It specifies CAAGGNTEAFF.

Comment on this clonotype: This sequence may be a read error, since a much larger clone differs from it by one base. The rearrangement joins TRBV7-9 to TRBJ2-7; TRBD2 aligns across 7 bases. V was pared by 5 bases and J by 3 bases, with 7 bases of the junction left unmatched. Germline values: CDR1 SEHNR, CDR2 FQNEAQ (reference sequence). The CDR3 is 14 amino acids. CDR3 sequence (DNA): TGTGCCAGCAGCCGAGCGGGAAGTTTCTACGAGCAGTACTTC. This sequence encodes CASSRAGSFYEQYF.

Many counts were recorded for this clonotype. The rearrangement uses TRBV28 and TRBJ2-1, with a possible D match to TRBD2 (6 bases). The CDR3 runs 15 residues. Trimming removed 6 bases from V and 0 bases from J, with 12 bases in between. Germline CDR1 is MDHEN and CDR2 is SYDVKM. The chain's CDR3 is CASSPGTGSYNEQFF. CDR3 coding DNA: TGTGCCAGCAGCCCAGGGACTGGCTCCTACAATGAGCAGTTCTTC.

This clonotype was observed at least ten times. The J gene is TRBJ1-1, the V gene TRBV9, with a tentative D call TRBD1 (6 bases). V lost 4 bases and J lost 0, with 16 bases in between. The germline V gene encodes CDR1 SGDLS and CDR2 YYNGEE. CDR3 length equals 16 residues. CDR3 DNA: TGTGCCAGCAGCCCACAGACAGGTTCCATGAACACTGAAGCTTTCTTT. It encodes CASSPQTGSMNTEAFF.

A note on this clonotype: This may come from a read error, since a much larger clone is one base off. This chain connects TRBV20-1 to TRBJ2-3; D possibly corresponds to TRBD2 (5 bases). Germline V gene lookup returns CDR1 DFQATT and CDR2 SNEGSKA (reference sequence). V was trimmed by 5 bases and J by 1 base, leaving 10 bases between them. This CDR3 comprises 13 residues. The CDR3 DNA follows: TGCAGTGCTCCCGCGGGCGGCACAGATACGCAGTATTTT. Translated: CSAPAGGTDTQYF.

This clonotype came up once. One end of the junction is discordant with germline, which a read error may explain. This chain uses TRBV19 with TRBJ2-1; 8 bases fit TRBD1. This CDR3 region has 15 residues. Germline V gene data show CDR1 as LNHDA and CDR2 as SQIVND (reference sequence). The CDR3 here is CASSPRTGFGNGQFF. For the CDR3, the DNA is TGCGCCAGTAGTCCGAGGACAGGGTTTGGCAATGGGCAGTTCTTC.

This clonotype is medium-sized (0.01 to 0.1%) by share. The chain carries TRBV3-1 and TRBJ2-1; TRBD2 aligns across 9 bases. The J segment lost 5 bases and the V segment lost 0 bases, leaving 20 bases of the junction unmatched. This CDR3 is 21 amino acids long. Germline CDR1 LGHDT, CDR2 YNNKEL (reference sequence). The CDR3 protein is CASSQDRPGEFLAGRHNEQFF. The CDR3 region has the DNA TGTGCCAGCAGCCAAGATCGGCCAGGGGAGTTCCTAGCGGGACGGCACAATGAGCAGTTCTTC.

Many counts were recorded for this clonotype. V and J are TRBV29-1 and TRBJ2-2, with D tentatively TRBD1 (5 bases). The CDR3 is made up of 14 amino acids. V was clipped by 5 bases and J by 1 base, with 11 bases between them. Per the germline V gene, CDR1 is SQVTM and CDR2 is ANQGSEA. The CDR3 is CSVTGYLNTGELFF. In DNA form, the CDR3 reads TGCAGCGTTACAGGATATTTGAACACCGGGGAGCTGTTTTTT.

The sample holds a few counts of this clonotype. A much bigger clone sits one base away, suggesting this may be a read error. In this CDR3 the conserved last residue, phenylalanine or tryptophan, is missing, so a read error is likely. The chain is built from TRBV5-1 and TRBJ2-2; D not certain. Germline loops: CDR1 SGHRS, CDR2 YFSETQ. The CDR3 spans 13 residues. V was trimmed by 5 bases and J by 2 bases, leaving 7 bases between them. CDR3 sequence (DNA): TGCGCCAGCAGGTACTTCAACACCGGGGAGCTGTTTCTT. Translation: CASRYFNTGELFL.

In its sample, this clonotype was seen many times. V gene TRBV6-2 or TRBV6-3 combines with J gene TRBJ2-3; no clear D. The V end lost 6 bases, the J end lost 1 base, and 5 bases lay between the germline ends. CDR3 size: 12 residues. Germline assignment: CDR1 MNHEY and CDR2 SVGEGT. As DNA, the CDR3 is TGTGCCAGCAGCTATCGCACAGATACGCAGTATTTT. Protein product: CASSYRTDTQYF.

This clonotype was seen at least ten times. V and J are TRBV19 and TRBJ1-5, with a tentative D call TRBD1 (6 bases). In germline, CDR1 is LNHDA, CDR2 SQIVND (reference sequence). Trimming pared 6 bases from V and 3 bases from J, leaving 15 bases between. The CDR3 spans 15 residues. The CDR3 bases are TGTGCCAGTAGGAGCATTGAGGGGGACAATCAGCCCCAGCATTTT. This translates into CASRSIEGDNQPQHF.

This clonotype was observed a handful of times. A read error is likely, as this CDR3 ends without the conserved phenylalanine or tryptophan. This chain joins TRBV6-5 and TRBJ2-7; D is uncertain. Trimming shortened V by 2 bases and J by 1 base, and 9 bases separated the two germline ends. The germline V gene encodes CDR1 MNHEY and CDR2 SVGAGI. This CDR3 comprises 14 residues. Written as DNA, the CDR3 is TGTGCCAGCAGTTACAGTGGACGTTCCTACGAGCAGTACTCC. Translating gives CASSYSGRSYEQYS.